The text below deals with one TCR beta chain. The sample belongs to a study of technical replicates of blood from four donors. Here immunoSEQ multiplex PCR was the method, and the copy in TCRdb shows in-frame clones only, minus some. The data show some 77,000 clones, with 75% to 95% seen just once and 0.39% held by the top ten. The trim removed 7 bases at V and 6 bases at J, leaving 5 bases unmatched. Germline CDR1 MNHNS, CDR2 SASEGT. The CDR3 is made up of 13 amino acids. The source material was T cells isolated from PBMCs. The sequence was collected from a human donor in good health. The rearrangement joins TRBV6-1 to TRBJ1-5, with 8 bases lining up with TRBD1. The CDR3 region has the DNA TGTGCCAGCAATACAGGGGGTATTCAGCCCCAGCATTTT. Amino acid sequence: CASNTGGIQPQHF.